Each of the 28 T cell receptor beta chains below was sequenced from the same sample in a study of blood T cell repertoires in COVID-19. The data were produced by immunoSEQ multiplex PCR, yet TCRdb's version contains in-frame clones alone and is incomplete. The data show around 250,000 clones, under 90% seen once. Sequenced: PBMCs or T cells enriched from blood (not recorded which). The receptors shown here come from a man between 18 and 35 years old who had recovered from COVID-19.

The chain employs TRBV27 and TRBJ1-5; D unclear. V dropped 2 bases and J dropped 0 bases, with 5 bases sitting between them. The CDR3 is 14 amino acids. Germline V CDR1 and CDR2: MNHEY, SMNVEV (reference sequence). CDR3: CASSLPGSNQPQHF. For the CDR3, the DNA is TGTGCCAGCAGTTTACCGGGTAGCAATCAGCCCCAGCATTTT.

CDR3 DNA sequence: TGTGCCAGCAGAGTCAGGGGGCGAGCCTATAATTCACCCCTCCACTTT. Its translation: CASRVRGRAYNSPLHF. The chain links TRBV27 to TRBJ1-6, with 8 nucleotides matching TRBD1. The CDR3 is made up of 16 amino acids. V gave up 6 bases and J gave up 2 bases; unmatched junction bases: 6. Germline CDR1 MNHEY, CDR2 SMNVEV (reference sequence).

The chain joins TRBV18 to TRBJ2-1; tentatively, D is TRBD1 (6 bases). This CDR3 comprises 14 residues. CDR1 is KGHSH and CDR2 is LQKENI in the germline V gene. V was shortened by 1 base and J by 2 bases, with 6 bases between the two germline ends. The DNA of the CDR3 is TGTGCCAGCTCACCACGGGACACCTACAATGAGCAGTTCTTC. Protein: CASSPRDTYNEQFF. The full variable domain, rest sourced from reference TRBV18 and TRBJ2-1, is NAGVMQNPRHLVRRRGQEARLRCSPMKGHSHVYWYRQLPEEGLKFMVYLQKENIIDESGMPKERFSAEFPKEGPSILRIQQVVRGDSAAYFCASSPRDTYNEQFFGPGTRLTVL.

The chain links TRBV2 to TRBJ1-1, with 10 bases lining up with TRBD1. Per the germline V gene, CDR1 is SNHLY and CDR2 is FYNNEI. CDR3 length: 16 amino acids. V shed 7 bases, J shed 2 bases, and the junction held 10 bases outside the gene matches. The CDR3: CASTGPGTGVNTEAFF. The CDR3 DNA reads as TGTGCCAGCACCGGTCCCGGGACAGGGGTTAACACTGAAGCTTTCTTT.

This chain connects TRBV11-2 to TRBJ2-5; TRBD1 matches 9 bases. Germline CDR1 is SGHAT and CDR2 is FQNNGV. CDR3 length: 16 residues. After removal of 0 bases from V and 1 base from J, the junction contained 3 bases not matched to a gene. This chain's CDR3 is CASSLDRQGGQETQYF. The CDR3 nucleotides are TGTGCCAGCAGCTTAGATCGACAGGGGGGCCAAGAGACCCAGTACTTC.

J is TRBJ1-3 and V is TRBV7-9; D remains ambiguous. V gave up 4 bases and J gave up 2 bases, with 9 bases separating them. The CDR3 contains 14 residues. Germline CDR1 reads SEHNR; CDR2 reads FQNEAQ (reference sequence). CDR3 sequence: CASSSAGAGNTIYF. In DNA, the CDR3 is TGTGCCAGCAGCTCTGCAGGCGCTGGAAACACCATATATTTT.

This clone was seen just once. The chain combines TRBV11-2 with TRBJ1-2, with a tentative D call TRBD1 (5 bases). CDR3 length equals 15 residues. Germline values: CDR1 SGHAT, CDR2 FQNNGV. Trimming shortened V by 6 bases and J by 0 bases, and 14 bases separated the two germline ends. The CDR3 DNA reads TGTGCCAGCAGTACCCCCGGGGGACCTAACTATGGCTACACCTTC. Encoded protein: CASSTPGGPNYGYTF.

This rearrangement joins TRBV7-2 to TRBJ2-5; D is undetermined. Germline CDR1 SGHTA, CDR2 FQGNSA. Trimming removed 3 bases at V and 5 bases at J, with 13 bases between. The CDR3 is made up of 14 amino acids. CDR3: CASSLYSRPETQYF. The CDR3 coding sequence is TGTGCCAGCAGCTTGTACAGTAGGCCCGAGACCCAGTACTTC.

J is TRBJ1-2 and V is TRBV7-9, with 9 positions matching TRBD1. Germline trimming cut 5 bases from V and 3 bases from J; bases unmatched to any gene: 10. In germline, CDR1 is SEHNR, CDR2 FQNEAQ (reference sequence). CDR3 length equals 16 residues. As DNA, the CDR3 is TGTGCCAGCAGCGGGAGCCGGGACAGGGAATACTATGGCTACACCTTC. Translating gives CASSGSRDREYYGYTF.

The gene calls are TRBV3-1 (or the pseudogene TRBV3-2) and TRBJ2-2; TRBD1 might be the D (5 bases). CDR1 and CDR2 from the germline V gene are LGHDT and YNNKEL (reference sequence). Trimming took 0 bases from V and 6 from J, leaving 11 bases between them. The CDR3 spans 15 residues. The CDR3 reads CASSQEWGRPGELFF. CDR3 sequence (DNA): TGTGCCAGCAGCCAAGAATGGGGCCGCCCCGGGGAGCTGTTTTTT.

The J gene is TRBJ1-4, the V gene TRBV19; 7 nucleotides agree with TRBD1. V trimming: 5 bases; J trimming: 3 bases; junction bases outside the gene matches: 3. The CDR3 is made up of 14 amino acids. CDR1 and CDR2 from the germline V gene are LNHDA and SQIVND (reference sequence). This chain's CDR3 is CASSSDRANEKLFF. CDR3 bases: TGTGCCAGTAGTTCCGACAGGGCTAATGAAAAACTGTTTTTT.

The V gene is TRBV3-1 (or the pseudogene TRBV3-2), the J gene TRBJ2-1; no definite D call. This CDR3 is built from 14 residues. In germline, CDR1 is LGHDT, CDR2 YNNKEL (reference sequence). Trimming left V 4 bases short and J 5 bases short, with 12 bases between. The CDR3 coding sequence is TGTGCCAGCAGCCGCCGTGCCGCGGACAATGAGCAGTTCTTC. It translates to CASSRRAADNEQFF.

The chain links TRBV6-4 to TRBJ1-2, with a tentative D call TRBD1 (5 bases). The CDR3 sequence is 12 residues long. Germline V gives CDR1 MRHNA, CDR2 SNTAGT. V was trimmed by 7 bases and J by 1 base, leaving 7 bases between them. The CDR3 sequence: CASKGNNYGYTF. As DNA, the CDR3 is TGTGCCAGCAAGGGGAATAACTATGGCTACACCTTC.

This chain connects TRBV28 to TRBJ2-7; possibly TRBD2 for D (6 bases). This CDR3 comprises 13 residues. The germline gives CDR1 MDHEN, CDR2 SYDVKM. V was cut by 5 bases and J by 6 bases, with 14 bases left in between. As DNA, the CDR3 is TGTGCCAGCAGTACCGGACGGGGACTCGAGCAGTACTTC. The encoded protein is CASSTGRGLEQYF.

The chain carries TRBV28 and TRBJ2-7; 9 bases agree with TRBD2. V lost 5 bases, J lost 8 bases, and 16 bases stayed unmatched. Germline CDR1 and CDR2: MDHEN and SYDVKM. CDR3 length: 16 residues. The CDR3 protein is CASSEPQGGRAQKQYF. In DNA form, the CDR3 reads TGTGCCAGCAGTGAGCCCCAGGGCGGGAGGGCCCAAAAGCAGTACTTC.

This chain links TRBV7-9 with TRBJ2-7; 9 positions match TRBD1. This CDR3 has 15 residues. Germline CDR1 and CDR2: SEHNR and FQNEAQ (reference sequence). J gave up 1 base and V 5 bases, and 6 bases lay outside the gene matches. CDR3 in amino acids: CASSTPGQGSYEQYF. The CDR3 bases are TGTGCCAGCAGCACGCCGGGACAGGGTTCCTACGAGCAGTACTTC.

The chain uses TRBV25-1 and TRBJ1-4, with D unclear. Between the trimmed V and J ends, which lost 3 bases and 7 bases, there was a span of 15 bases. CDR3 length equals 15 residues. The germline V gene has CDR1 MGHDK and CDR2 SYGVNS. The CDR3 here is CASSENTAFAEKLFF. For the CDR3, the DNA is TGTGCCAGCAGTGAGAATACTGCGTTTGCTGAAAAACTGTTTTTT.

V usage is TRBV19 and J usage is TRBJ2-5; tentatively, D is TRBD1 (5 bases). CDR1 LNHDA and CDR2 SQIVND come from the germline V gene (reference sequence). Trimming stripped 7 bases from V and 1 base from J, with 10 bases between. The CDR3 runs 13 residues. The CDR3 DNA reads TGTGCCAGTAACAAGGGGCTCCAAGAGACCCAGTACTTC. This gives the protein CASNKGLQETQYF.

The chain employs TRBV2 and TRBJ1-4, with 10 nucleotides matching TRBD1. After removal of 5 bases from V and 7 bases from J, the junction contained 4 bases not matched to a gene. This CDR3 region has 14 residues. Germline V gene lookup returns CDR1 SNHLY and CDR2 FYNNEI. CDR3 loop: CASSWDRGREKLFF. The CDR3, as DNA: TGTGCCAGCAGTTGGGACAGGGGCCGTGAAAAACTGTTTTTT.

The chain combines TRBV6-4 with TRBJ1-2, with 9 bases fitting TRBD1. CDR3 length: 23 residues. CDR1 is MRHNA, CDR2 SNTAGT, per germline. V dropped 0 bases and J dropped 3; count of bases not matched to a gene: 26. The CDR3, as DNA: TGTGCCAGCAGTGACTCGATGGGGCCGTCCGTGCTTACGGACAGGGGCGCGGACTATGGCTACACCTTC. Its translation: CASSDSMGPSVLTDRGADYGYTF.

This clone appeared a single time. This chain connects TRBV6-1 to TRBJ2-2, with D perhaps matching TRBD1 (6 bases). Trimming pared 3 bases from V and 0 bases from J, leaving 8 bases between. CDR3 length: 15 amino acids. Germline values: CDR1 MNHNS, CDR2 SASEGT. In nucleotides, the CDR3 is TGTGCCAGCAGTGAGGACAGTGCGAACACCGGGGAGCTGTTTTTT. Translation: CASSEDSANTGELFF.

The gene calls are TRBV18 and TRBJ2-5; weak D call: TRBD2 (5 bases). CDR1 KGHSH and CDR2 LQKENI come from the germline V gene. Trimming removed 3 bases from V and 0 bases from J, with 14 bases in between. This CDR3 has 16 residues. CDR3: CASSPWLAENQETQYF. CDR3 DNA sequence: TGTGCCAGCTCACCCTGGCTAGCAGAAAACCAAGAGACCCAGTACTTC.

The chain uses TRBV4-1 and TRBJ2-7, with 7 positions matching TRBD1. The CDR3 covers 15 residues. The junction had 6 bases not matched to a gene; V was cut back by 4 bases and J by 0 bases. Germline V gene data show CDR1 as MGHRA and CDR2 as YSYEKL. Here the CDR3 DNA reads TGCGCCAGCAGCCGAGGGGACAGTAGCTCCTACGAGCAGTACTTC. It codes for CASSRGDSSSYEQYF.

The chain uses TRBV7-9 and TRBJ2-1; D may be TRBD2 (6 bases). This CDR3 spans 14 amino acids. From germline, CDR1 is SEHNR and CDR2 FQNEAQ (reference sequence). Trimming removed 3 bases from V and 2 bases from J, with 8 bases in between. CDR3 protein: CASSFGTPYNEQFF. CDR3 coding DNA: TGTGCCAGCAGCTTTGGGACTCCCTACAATGAGCAGTTCTTC.

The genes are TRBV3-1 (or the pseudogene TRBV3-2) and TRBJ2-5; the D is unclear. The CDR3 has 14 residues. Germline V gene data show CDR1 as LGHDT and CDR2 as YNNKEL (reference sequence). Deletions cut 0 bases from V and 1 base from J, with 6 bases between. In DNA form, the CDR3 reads TGTGCCAGCAGCCAAGATCAGGTCCAAGAGACCCAGTACTTC. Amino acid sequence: CASSQDQVQETQYF.

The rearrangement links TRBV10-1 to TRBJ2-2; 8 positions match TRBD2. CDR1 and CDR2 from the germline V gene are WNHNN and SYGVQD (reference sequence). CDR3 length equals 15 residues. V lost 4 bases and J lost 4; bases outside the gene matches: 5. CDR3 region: CASSGRGRTTGELFF. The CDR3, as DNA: TGCGCCAGCAGTGGTCGCGGGAGGACCACCGGGGAGCTGTTTTTT.

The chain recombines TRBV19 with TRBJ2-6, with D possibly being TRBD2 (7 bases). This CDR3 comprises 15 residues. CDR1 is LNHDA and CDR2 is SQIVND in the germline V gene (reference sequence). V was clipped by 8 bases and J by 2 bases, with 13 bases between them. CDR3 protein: CASDRGDTGANVLTF. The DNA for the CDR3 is TGTGCCAGTGACCGGGGGGACACTGGGGCCAACGTCCTGACTTTC.

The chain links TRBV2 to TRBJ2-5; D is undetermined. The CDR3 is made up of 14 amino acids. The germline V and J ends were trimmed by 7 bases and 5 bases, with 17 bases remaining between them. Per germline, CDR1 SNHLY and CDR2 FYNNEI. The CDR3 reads CASKSEVSSETQYF. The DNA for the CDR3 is TGTGCCAGCAAGAGTGAAGTGAGTTCGGAGACCCAGTACTTC.